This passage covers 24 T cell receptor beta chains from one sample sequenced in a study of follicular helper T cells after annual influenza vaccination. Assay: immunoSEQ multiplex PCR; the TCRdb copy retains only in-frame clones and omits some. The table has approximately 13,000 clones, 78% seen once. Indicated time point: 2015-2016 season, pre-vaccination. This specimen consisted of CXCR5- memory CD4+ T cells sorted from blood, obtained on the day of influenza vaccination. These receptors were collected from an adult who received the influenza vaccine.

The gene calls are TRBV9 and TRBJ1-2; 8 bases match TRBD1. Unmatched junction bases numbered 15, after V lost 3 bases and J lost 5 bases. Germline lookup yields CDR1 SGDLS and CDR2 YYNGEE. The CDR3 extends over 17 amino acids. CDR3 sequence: CASSANPDRGREYGYTF. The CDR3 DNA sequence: TGTGCCAGCAGCGCCAACCCAGACAGGGGACGAGAGTATGGCTACACCTTC.

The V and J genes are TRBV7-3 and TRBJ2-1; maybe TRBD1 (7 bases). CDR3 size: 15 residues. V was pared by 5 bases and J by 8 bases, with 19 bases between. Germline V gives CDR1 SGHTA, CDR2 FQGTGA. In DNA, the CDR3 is TGTGCCAGCAGCCCGCAGGGGGGAATTGGCGATGAGCAGTTCTTC. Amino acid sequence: CASSPQGGIGDEQFF.

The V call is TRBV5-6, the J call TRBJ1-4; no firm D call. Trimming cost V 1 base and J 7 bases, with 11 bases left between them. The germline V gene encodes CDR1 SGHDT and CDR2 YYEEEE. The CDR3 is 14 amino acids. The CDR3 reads CASSLFNWREKLFF. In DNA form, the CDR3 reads TGTGCCAGCAGCTTGTTCAATTGGCGTGAAAAACTGTTTTTT.

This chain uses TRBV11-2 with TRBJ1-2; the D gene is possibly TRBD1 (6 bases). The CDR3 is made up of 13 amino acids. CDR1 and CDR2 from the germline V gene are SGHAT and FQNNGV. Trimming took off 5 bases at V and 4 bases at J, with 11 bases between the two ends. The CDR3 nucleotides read TGTGCCAGCAGCCTAGGGGGTCCCTATGGCTACACCTTC. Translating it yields CASSLGGPYGYTF.

Here the CDR3 reads CASRGKLTSSYEQYF. The CDR3 DNA follows: TGTGCCAGCAGGGGCAAATTGACTAGCTCCTACGAGCAGTACTTC. This chain connects TRBV27 to TRBJ2-7; weak D call: TRBD2 (6 bases). Germline V lookup: CDR1 MNHEY, CDR2 SMNVEV (reference sequence). V dropped 6 bases and J dropped 0 bases, with 15 bases sitting between them. This CDR3 contains 15 residues.

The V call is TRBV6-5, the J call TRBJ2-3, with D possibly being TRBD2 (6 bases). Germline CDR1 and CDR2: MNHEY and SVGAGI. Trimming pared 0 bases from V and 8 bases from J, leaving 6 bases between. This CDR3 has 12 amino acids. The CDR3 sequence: CASSYSGGTQYF. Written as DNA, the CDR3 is TGTGCCAGCAGTTACTCGGGGGGTACGCAGTATTTT.

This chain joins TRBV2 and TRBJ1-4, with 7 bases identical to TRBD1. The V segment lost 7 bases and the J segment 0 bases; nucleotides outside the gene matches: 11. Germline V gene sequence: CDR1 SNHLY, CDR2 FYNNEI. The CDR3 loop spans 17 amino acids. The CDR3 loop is CASTRQGRTATNEKLFF. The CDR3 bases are TGTGCCAGCACCCGACAGGGAAGAACTGCAACTAATGAAAAACTGTTTTTT.

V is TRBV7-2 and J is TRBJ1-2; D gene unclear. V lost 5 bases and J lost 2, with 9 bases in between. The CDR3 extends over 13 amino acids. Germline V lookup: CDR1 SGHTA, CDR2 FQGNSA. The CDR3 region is CASSREKNYGYTF. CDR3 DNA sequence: TGTGCCAGCAGCCGAGAAAAAAACTATGGCTACACCTTC.

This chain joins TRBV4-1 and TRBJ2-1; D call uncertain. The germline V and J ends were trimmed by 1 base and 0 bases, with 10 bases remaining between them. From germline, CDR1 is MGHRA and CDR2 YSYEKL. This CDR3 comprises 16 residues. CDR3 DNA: TGCGCCAGCAGCCAAGGATCGCAGCTCTCCTACAATGAGCAGTTCTTC. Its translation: CASSQGSQLSYNEQFF.

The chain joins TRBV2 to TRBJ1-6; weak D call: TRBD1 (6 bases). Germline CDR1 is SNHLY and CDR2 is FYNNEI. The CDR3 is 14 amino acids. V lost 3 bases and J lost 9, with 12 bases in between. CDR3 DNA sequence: TGTGCCAGCAGTGATCTACAGGGTGGTTCACCCCTCCACTTT. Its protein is CASSDLQGGSPLHF.

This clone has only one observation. DNA for the CDR3: TGTGCTAGCGAAAAAATCTCTGGGGCCAACGTCCTGACTTTC. This encodes CASEKISGANVLTF. The chain has TRBV28 and TRBJ2-6; the D gene is possibly TRBD2 (5 bases). Germline loops: CDR1 MDHEN, CDR2 SYDVKM. The CDR3 is made up of 14 amino acids. The full variable domain, completed using reference TRBV28 and TRBJ2-6, is DVKVTQSSRYLVKRTGEKVFLECVQDMDHENMFWYRQDPGLGLRLIYFSYDVKMKEKGDIPEGYSVSREKKERFSLILESASTNQTSMYLCASEKISGANVLTFGAGSRLTVL.

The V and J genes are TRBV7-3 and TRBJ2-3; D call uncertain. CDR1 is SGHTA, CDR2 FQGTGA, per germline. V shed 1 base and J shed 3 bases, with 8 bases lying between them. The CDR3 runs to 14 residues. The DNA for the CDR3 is TGTGCCAGCAGCTTAATGGGGTGGACAGATACGCAGTATTTT. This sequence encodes CASSLMGWTDTQYF. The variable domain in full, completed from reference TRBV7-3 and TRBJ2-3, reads GAGVSQTPSNKVTEKGKYVELRCDPISGHTALYWYRQSLGQGPEFLIYFQGTGAADDSGLPNDRFFAVRPEGSVSTLKIQRTERGDSAVYLCASSLMGWTDTQYFGPGTRLTVL.

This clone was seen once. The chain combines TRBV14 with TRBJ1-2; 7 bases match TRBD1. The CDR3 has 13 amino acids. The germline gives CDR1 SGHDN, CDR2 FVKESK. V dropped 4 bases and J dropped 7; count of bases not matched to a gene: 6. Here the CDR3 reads CASSPTGASGYTF. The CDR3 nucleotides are TGTGCCAGCAGCCCCACAGGGGCCAGTGGCTACACCTTC.

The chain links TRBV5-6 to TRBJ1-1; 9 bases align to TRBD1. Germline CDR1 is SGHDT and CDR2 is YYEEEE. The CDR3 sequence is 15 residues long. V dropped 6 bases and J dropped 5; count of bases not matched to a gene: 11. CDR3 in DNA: TGTGCCAGCAACCATGGGCGACAGGGGGGAACTGAAGCTTTCTTT. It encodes CASNHGRQGGTEAFF.

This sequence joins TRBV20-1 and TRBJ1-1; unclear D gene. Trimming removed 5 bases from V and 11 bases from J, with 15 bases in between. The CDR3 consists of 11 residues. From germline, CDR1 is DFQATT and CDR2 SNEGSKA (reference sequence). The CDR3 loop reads CSAPKIPTAFF. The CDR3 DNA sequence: TGCAGTGCTCCCAAAATTCCTACTGCTTTCTTT.

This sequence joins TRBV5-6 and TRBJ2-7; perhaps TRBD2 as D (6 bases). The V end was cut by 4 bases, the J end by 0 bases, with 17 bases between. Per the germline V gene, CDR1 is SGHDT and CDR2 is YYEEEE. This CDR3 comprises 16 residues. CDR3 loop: CASSRPGLSSSYEQYF. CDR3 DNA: TGTGCCAGCAGCCGACCGGGACTGTCTTCCTCCTACGAGCAGTACTTC.

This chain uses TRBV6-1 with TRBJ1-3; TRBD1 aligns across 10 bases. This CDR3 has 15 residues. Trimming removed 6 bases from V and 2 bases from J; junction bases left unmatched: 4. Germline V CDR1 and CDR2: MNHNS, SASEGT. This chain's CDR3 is CASRGGTGAGNTIYF. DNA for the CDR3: TGTGCCAGCAGGGGCGGGACAGGGGCTGGAAACACCATATATTTT.

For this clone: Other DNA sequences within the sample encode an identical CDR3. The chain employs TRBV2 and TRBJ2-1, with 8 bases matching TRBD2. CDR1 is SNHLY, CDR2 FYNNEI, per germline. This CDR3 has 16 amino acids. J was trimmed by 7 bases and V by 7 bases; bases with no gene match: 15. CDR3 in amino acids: CASIYYPSGRTNEQFF. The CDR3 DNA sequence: TGTGCCAGCATTTACTATCCTAGCGGGCGCACTAATGAGCAGTTCTTC.

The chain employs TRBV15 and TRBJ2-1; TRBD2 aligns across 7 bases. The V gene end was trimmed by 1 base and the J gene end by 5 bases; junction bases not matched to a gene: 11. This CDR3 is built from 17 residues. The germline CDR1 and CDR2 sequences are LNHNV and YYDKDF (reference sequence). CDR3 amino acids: CATSRGVSGAGHNEQFF. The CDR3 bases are TGTGCCACCAGCAGAGGAGTGAGCGGGGCCGGCCACAATGAGCAGTTCTTC.

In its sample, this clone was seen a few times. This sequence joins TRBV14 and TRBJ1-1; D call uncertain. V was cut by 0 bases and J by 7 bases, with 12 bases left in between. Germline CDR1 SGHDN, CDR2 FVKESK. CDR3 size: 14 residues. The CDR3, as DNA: TGTGCCAGCAGCCAAGATTTGGCCGGCAATGAAGCTTTCTTT. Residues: CASSQDLAGNEAFF.

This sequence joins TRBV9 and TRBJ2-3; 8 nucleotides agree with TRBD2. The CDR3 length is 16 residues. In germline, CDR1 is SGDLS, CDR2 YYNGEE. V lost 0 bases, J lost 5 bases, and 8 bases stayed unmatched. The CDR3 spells CASSVGGGAGGDTQYF. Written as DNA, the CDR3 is TGTGCCAGCAGCGTAGGCGGAGGGGCGGGAGGAGATACGCAGTATTTT. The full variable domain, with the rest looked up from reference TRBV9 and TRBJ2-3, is DSGVTQTPKHLITATGQRVTLRCSPRSGDLSVYWYQQSLDQGLQFLIQYYNGEERAKGNILERFSAQQFPDLHSELNLSSLELGDSALYFCASSVGGGAGGDTQYFGPGTRLTVL.

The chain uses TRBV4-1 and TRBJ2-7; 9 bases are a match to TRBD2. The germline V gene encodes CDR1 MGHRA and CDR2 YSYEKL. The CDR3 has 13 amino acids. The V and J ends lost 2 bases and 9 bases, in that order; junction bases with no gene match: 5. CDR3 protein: CASSQLGRGGQYF. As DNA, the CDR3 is TGCGCCAGCAGCCAACTGGGGCGGGGGGGGCAGTACTTC.

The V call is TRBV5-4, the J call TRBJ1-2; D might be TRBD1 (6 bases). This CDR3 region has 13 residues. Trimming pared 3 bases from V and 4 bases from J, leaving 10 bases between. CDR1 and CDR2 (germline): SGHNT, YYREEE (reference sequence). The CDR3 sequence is CASSSGAGYGYTF. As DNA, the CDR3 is TGTGCCAGCAGCTCAGGGGCAGGCTATGGCTACACCTTC.

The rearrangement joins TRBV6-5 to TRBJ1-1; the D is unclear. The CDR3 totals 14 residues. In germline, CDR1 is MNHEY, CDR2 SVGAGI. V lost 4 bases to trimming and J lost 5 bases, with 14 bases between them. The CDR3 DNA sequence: TGTGCCAGCAGTTTAGTGGGTGGTGGGACTGAAGCTTTCTTT. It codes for CASSLVGGGTEAFF.